The 26 T cell receptor beta chains listed next were all sequenced from one sample in a study of T cells expressing NK-cell markers. TCRdb re-called the 5' RACE reads; one entry per CDR3 protein, DNA not given. Found here are 350,000 to 500,000 distinct CDR3 sequences; the top ten clones hold 6% to 9.5%. Sequencing was carried out using blood T cells: a sorted CD56 or NKG2C T cell subset, CD4+ or CD8+ T cells, or bulk PBMC T cells (not recorded which). The source of these receptors is a woman aged 18-69 years in good health.

The chain links TRBV5-8 to TRBJ2-1. The CDR3 extends over 15 amino acids. Germline CDR1 is SGHTS and CDR2 is YDEGEE. CDR3 in amino acids: CASSYDRNSYNEQFF.

The chain uses TRBV18 and TRBJ2-7; TCRdb returns TRBD2, unconfirmable since there is no DNA. There are 18 residues in the CDR3. The germline V gene encodes CDR1 KGHSH and CDR2 LQKENI. This chain's CDR3 is CASSPLASGVGSAYEQYF.

This sequence joins TRBV20-1 and TRBJ2-5; there is no DNA to check the TCRdb D call of TRBD1. The CDR3 consists of 13 residues. CDR1 is DFQATT, CDR2 SNEGSKA, per germline (reference sequence). The CDR3 protein is CSASGTGVETQYF.

The CDR3 spells CASSEVLAGGPGTDTQYF. The gene calls are TRBV2 and TRBJ2-3; lacking DNA, the TRBD2 call made by TCRdb goes unchecked. Per germline, CDR1 SNHLY and CDR2 FYNNEI. CDR3 length: 18 amino acids.

This chain connects TRBV7-9 to TRBJ1-1; lacking DNA, the TRBD1 call made by TCRdb goes unchecked. Germline V gene sequence: CDR1 SEHNR, CDR2 FQNEAQ (reference sequence). The CDR3 loop spans 15 amino acids. This CDR3 reads CASSLFEGDVTEAFF.

The chain uses TRBV12-3 or TRBV12-4 and TRBJ2-7; TCRdb's D gene call, TRBD2, goes unchecked for lack of DNA. This CDR3 comprises 15 residues. The CDR3 spells CASSETSGRAYEQYF.

The chain carries TRBV12-3 or TRBV12-4 and TRBJ2-7; TCRdb's D call of TRBD1 is untestable without DNA. CDR3 length: 13 residues. The CDR3 sequence is CASRTGTTYEQYF.

The rearrangement uses TRBV20-1 and TRBJ1-1; TCRdb's D call of TRBD1 is untestable without DNA. Germline values: CDR1 DFQATT, CDR2 SNEGSKA (reference sequence). This CDR3 has 14 residues. CDR3: CSAPPAGGDAEAFF.

CDR3 amino acids: CAIAGDPNTGELFF. J is TRBJ2-2 and V is TRBV10-3; with no DNA, the TCRdb D assignment of TRBD2 cannot be verified. CDR1 and CDR2 from the germline V gene are ENHRY and SYGVKD. The CDR3 covers 14 residues.

This chain uses TRBV6-1 with TRBJ1-6; the D call of TRBD1 rests on TCRdb alone, since no DNA is present to check it. Germline-derived CDR1 and CDR2 are MNHNS and SASEGT. This CDR3 region has 15 residues. This CDR3 is CASSLGTGNNSPLHF.

The V call is TRBV28, the J call TRBJ1-1. The CDR3 covers 14 residues. The germline V gene has CDR1 MDHEN and CDR2 SYDVKM. The CDR3 here is CASSLGFGSLEAFF. Supplemented by reference TRBV28 and TRBJ1-1, the full variable domain reads DVKVTQSSRYLVKRTGEKVFLECVQDMDHENMFWYRQDPGLGLRLIYFSYDVKMKEKGDIPEGYSVSREKKERFSLILESASTNQTSMYLCASSLGFGSLEAFFGQGTRLTVV.

The chain joins TRBV4-1 to TRBJ2-5; TCRdb proposes TRBD1, but this gene call is untestable without DNA. The CDR3 is 16 amino acids. Germline CDR1 is MGHRA and CDR2 is YSYEKL. The CDR3 spells CASSQGSGAPQETQYF.

The rearrangement links TRBV12-3 or TRBV12-4 to TRBJ2-2; TCRdb reports TRBD1, a call that lacks DNA to check it against. There are 15 residues in the CDR3. CDR3 loop: CASRFGTANTGELFF.

This sequence joins TRBV20-1 and TRBJ2-1; TCRdb selects TRBD1, and the lack of DNA leaves this call unchecked. The CDR3 consists of 14 residues. Germline loops: CDR1 DFQATT, CDR2 SNEGSKA (reference sequence). The CDR3 region is CSARDKGQGTEQFF.

The chain recombines TRBV20-1 with TRBJ1-4; the TRBD1 assignment by TCRdb is unverifiable without DNA. From germline, CDR1 is DFQATT and CDR2 SNEGSKA (reference sequence). The CDR3 totals 14 residues. The CDR3: CSARGGGTGEKLFF.

V gene TRBV12-3 or TRBV12-4 combines with J gene TRBJ2-1; TCRdb proposes TRBD1, but this gene call is untestable without DNA. The CDR3 is 15 amino acids. This CDR3 reads CASSPPGTGTNEQFF.

The gene calls are TRBV6-1 and TRBJ2-1; without DNA, the TCRdb call of TRBD1 cannot be checked. Per germline, CDR1 MNHNS and CDR2 SASEGT. This CDR3 has 15 residues. This chain's CDR3 is CASAGGGLGYNEQFF.

The chain is built from TRBV7-9 and TRBJ2-4; the TCRdb D gene call, TRBD1, has no DNA to confirm it. The CDR3 has 16 amino acids. Germline V gives CDR1 SEHNR, CDR2 FQNEAQ (reference sequence). Here the CDR3 reads CASSLGSPAAKNIQYF.

The V call is TRBV20-1, the J call TRBJ2-7; TCRdb picks TRBD2, but there is no DNA to check that call. Germline V gene data show CDR1 as DFQATT and CDR2 as SNEGSKA (reference sequence). The CDR3 extends over 15 amino acids. The CDR3 reads CSAPGTSGSSYEQYF.

The chain couples TRBV5-4 to TRBJ2-1; TCRdb's D call of TRBD1 is untestable without DNA. The CDR3 runs 15 residues. Germline CDR1 SGHNT, CDR2 YYREEE (reference sequence). The CDR3 region is CASSFGTSSYNEQFF.

The chain couples TRBV20-1 to TRBJ2-7. The CDR3 has 14 amino acids. The germline V gene encodes CDR1 DFQATT and CDR2 SNEGSKA (reference sequence). CDR3: CSARDIADYYEQYF.

V usage is TRBV20-1 and J usage is TRBJ1-6. The V gene's germline CDR1 is DFQATT and CDR2 SNEGSKA (reference sequence). The CDR3 has 13 residues. The CDR3 region is CSALVFTDSPLHF.

The J gene is TRBJ1-1, the V gene TRBV7-3. There are 13 residues in the CDR3. The V gene's germline CDR1 is SGHTA and CDR2 FQGTGA. The CDR3 reads CASSSQTGTEAFF.

The chain uses TRBV28 and TRBJ2-3; the TCRdb D gene call, TRBD1, has no DNA to confirm it. Germline CDR1 is MDHEN and CDR2 is SYDVKM. The CDR3 has 17 amino acids. CDR3 protein: CASSSPPGTGVADTQYF.

The chain couples TRBV19 to TRBJ2-7; TCRdb's assignment of TRBD1 cannot be checked, as there is no DNA. Germline CDR1 reads LNHDA; CDR2 reads SQIVND (reference sequence). This CDR3 has 14 residues. The CDR3 sequence is CASSSRDFSYEQYF.

The chain couples TRBV2 to TRBJ2-5; checking the TCRdb D call of TRBD1 is not possible without DNA. Germline V gene data show CDR1 as SNHLY and CDR2 as FYNNEI. The CDR3 has 15 amino acids. CDR3 protein: CASSVSGTEQETQYF.